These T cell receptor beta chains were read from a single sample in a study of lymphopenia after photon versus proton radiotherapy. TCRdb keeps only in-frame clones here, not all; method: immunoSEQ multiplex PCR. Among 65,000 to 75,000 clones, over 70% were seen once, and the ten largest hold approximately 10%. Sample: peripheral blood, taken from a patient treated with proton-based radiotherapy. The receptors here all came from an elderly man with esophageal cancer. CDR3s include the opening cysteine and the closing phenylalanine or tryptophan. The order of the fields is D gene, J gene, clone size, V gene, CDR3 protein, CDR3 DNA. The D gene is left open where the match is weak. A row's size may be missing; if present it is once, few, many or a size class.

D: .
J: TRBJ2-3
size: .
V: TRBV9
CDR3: CASSGGSADTQYF
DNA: TGTGCCAGCAGCGGCGGAAGCGCAGATACGCAGTATTTT

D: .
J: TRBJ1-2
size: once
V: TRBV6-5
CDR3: CASSYLGTRTGYTF
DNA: TGTGCCAGCAGTTACTTGGGCACCAGAACGGGCTACACCTTC

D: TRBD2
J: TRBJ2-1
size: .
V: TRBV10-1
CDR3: CASRRTSGSAQYNEQFF
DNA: TGCGCCAGCAGGAGGACTAGCGGGAGCGCACAGTACAATGAGCAGTTCTTC

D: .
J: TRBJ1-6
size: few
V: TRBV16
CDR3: CASSPFRSDVPLHF
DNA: TGTGCCAGCAGCCCCTTTCGTTCGGATGTCCCCCTCCACTTT

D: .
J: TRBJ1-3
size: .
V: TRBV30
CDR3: CAWSVLGGSGNTIYF
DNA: TGTGCCTGGAGTGTATTGGGGGGCTCTGGAAACACCATATATTTT

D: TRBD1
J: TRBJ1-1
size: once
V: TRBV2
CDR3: CASSYRGEAFF
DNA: TGTGCCAGCAGTTACAGGGGCGAAGCTTTCTTT

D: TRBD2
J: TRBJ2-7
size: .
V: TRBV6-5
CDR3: CASSYQAGESYEQYF
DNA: TGTGCCAGCAGTTACCAAGCGGGAGAGAGCTACGAGCAGTACTTC

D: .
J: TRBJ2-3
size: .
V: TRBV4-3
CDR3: CASSQDLAADTQYF
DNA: TGCGCCAGCAGCCAAGACCTAGCTGCAGATACGCAGTATTTT

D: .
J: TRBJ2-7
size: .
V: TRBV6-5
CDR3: CASSRTVAYEQYF
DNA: TGTGCCAGCAGTCGGACAGTTGCCTACGAGCAGTACTTC

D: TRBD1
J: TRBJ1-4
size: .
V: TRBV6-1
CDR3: CASIEGRGREKLFF
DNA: TGTGCCAGCATCGAGGGGAGGGGGCGGGAAAAACTGTTTTTT

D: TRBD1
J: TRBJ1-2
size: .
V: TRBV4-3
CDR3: CASSHIRYAGGSGYGYTF
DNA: TGCGCCAGCAGCCACATAAGATACGCAGGGGGCTCGGGCTATGGCTACACCTTC

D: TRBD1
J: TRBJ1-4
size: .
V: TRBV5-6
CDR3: CASSPPPGQGNEKLFF
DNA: TGTGCCAGCAGCCCCCCGCCGGGACAGGGAAATGAAAAACTGTTTTTT

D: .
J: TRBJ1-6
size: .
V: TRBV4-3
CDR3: CASSLGRSDNSPLHF
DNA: TGCGCCAGCAGCCTTGGTAGATCAGATAATTCACCCCTCCACTTT

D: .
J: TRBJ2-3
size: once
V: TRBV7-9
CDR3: CASIWTDHTDTQYF
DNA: TGTGCCAGCATCTGGACAGATCACACAGATACGCAGTATTTT

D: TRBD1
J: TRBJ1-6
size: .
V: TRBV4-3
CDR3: CASSQGPPGQRANSPLHF
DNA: TGCGCCAGCAGCCAAGGACCTCCGGGACAGCGGGCGAATTCACCCCTCCACTTT

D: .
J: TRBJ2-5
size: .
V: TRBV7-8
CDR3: CASSLGTLQETQYF
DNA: TGTGCCAGCAGCTTAGGGACTCTACAAGAGACCCAGTACTTC

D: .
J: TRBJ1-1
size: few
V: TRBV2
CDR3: CASSTTGRTEAFF
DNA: TGTGCCAGCAGTACAACAGGGCGGACTGAAGCTTTCTTT

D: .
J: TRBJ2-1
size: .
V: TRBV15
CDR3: CATSGRPNGVEQFF
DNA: TGTGCCACCAGCGGTCGGCCGAATGGAGTCGAGCAGTTCTTC

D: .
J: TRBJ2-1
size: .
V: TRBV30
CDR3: CAWSLGVSSYNEQFF
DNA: TGTGCCTGGAGTCTGGGGGTCAGCTCCTACAATGAGCAGTTCTTC

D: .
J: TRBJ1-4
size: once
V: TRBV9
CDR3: CASSAGNEKLFF
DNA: TGTGCCAGCAGCGCAGGGAATGAAAAACTGTTTTTT

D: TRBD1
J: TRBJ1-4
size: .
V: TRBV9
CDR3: CASSPHPTGGNEKLFF
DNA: TGTGCCAGCAGCCCTCACCCGACAGGGGGTAATGAAAAACTGTTTTTT

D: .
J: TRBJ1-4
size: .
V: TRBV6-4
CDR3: CATRDTSTNEKLFF
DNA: TGTGCCACCCGGGACACCTCAACTAATGAAAAACTGTTTTTT

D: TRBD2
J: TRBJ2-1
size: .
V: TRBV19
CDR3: CASSMGLFGTSGAYNEQFF
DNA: TGTGCCAGTAGTATGGGCCTCTTCGGGACTAGCGGGGCCTACAATGAGCAGTTCTTC

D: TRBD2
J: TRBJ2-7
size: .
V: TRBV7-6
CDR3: CASSFIGEGYEQYF
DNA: TGTGCCAGCAGCTTCATAGGGGAGGGCTACGAGCAGTACTTC

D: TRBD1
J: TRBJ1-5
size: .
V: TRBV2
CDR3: CASSVQGINQPQHF
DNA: TGTGCCAGCAGTGTACAGGGGATCAATCAGCCCCAGCATTTT

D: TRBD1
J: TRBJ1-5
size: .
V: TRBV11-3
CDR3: CASSSTFDRDGNQPQHF
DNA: TGTGCCAGCAGCTCCACCTTTGACAGGGATGGCAATCAGCCCCAGCATTTT

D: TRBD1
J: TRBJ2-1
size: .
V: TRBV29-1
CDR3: CSAKRDRGIHNEQFF
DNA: TGCAGCGCCAAAAGGGACAGGGGAATACACAATGAGCAGTTCTTC

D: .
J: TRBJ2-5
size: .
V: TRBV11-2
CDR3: CASSRPLVGETQYF
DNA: TGTGCCAGCAGCCGCCCGCTGGTCGGGGAGACCCAGTACTTC

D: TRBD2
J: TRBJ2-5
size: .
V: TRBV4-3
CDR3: CASSQDWRGAPSGTQGTQYF
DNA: TGCGCCAGCAGCCAAGATTGGCGGGGGGCACCTTCCGGGACTCAGGGGACCCAGTACTTC

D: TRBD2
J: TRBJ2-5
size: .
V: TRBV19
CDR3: CASSIMAGGETQYF
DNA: TGTGCCAGTAGTATAATGGCGGGGGGCGAGACCCAGTACTTC

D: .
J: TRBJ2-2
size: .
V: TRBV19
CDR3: CASSHAGLNTGELFF
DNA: TGTGCCAGTAGCCATGCGGGGCTAAACACCGGGGAGCTGTTTTTT

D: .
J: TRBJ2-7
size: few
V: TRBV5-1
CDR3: CASSVQGHGYEQYF
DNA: TGCGCCAGCAGCGTACAGGGCCACGGCTACGAGCAGTACTTC

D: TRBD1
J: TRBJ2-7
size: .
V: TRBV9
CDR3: CASSYTDRGGDEQYF
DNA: TGTGCCAGCAGTTATACGGACAGGGGAGGAGACGAGCAGTACTTC

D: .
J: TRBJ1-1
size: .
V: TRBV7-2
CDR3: CASSQGTLNTEAFF
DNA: TGTGCCAGCAGCCAGGGCACCCTGAACACTGAAGCTTTCTTT

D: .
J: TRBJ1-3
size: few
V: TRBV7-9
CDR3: CASSFRSASGNTIYF
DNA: TGTGCCAGCAGCTTTAGGTCGGCCTCTGGAAACACCATATATTTT

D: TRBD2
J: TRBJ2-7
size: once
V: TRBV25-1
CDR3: CASSAPAGGTYEQYF
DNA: TGTGCCAGCAGTGCCCCGGCGGGAGGAACCTACGAGCAGTACTTC

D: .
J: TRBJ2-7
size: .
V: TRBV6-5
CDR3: CASSYSRQAYEQYF
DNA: TGTGCCAGCAGTTACTCCCGGCAAGCCTACGAGCAGTACTTC

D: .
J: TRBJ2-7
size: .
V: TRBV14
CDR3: CASSQVVSYEQYF
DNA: TGTGCCAGCAGCCAAGTAGTTAGTTACGAGCAGTACTTC

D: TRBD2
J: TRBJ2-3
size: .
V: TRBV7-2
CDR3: CASSLGAGGTDTQYF
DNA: TGTGCCAGCAGCTTAGGAGCGGGGGGGACAGATACGCAGTATTTT

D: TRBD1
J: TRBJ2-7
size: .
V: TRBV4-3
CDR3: CASSRGGYRDSSYEQYF
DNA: TGCGCCAGCAGCCGCGGAGGTTATAGGGACAGCTCCTACGAGCAGTACTTC

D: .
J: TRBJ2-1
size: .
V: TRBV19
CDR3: CASSIEGWSLLGSHSYSEQFF
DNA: TGTGCCAGTAGTATTGAGGGATGGTCTCTCCTGGGGTCTCACAGTTACAGTGAGCAGTTCTTC

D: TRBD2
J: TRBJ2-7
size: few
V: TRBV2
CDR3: CASKPGLAVYEQYF
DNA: TGTGCCAGCAAACCGGGACTAGCGGTTTACGAGCAGTACTTC

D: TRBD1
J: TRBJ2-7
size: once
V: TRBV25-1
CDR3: CASSPGQGTYEQYF
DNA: TGTGCCAGCTCCCCGGGACAGGGTACCTACGAGCAGTACTTC

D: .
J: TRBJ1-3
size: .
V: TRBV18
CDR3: CASSPRSGGNTIYF
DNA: TGTGCCAGCTCACCAAGGTCTGGGGGAAACACCATATATTTT

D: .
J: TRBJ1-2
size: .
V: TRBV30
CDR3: CAWRPGIANYGYTF
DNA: TGTGCCTGGAGGCCCGGGATTGCTAACTATGGCTACACCTTC

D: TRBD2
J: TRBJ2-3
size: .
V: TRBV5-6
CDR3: CASSLARLAATDTQYF
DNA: TGTGCCAGCAGCTTGGCGAGACTAGCGGCCACAGATACGCAGTATTTT

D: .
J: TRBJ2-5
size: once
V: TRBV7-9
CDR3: CASSLNSGMETQYF
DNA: TGTGCCAGCAGCTTAAATTCAGGGATGGAGACCCAGTACTTC

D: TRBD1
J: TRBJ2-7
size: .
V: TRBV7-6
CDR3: CASSSTGQGGSYEQYF
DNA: TGTGCCAGCAGCTCCACGGGACAGGGCGGCTCCTACGAGCAGTACTTC

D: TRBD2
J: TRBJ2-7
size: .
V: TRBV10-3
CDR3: CAISEPTSGTEQYF
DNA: TGTGCCATCAGTGAGCCGACTAGCGGGACCGAGCAGTACTTC

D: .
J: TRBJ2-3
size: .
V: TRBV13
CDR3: CASSLTGGDTQYF
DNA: TGTGCCAGCAGCTTAACAGGCGGGGATACGCAGTATTTT

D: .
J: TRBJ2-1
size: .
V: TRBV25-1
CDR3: CASSADSYNEQFF
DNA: TGTGCCAGCAGTGCGGACAGCTACAATGAGCAGTTCTTC

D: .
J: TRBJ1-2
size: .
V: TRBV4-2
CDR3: CASSQPRGAFYGYTF
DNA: TGTGCCAGCAGCCAACCTCGGGGAGCCTTCTATGGCTACACCTTC

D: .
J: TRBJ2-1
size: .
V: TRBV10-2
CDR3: CASSESWEGMGNEQFF
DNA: TGCGCCAGCAGTGAGTCATGGGAAGGGATGGGCAATGAGCAGTTCTTC

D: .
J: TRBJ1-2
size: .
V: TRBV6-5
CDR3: CASSYVGGFGYGYTF
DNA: TGTGCCAGCAGTTACGTCGGGGGGTTTGGGTATGGCTACACCTTC

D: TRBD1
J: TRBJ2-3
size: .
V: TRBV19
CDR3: CASGDRTTDTQYF
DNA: TGTGCCTCGGGGGACAGGACCACAGATACGCAGTATTTT